These 27 T cell receptor beta chains were sequenced from one sample in a study of blood T cell repertoires in COVID-19 (dated by TCRdb to between 2020 and 2021). The library came from the immunoSEQ multiplex PCR assay. Imported from immuneACCESS, the table was reduced by TCRdb to in-frame sequences with V and J called. These copies leave out some clones; in studies compared against another copy, an unresolved V gene accounts for under half, and the cause of the remainder is not known. The sample profile shows some 200,000 clones; approximately 90% of them were found once. Clones ranked in the top ten supply over 7% of the sample. The sequencing input was peripheral blood. The source of these receptors is a woman of 80 years or more in a cohort sampled during active or convalescent COVID-19.

CDR3 sequence (DNA): TGTGCCAGCAGCCCCGGGACTATCACAGATACGCAGTATTTT. Translation gives CASSPGTITDTQYF. This chain connects TRBV11-2 to TRBJ2-3; 7 bases line up with TRBD2. Germline assignment: CDR1 SGHAT and CDR2 FQNNGV. The CDR3 consists of 14 residues. V shed 5 bases, J shed 2 bases, and the junction held 4 bases outside the gene matches.

The rearrangement joins TRBV19 to TRBJ1-4; 8 bases agree with TRBD1. The CDR3 length is 14 residues. The V segment lost 4 bases and the J segment 8 bases; nucleotides outside the gene matches: 6. Germline V CDR1 and CDR2: LNHDA, SQIVND (reference sequence). The chain's CDR3 is CASSTSGQGEKLFF. CDR3 sequence (DNA): TGTGCCAGTAGTACCTCTGGACAGGGAGAAAAACTGTTTTTT.

V gene TRBV5-6 combines with J gene TRBJ1-2; TRBD1 is a possible D gene (6 bases). Trimming removed 1 base from V and 4 bases from J, with 14 bases in between. CDR1 is SGHDT and CDR2 is YYEEEE in the germline V gene. The CDR3 covers 15 residues. This CDR3 reads CASSLIRGGAYGYTF. The CDR3 DNA is TGTGCCAGCAGCTTGATCCGAGGGGGGGCCTATGGCTACACCTTC.

The rearrangement joins TRBV5-1 to TRBJ2-3, with D possibly TRBD1 on 5 matching bases. The CDR3 totals 15 residues. Germline CDR1 is SGHRS and CDR2 is YFSETQ. Trimming left V 1 base short and J 5 bases short, with 14 bases between. Here the CDR3 reads CASSLWQGVGDTQYF. The DNA for the CDR3 is TGCGCCAGCAGCTTGTGGCAGGGTGTTGGAGATACGCAGTATTTT.

The rearrangement joins TRBV7-2 to TRBJ2-7, with TRBD1 as a possible D gene (6 bases). The CDR3 is 15 amino acids. The V end was cut by 1 base, the J end by 2 bases, with 12 bases between. Germline-derived CDR1 and CDR2 are SGHTA and FQGNSA. CDR3 sequence: CASSLEDSSAYEQYF. DNA for the CDR3: TGTGCCAGCAGCTTAGAGGACAGTTCAGCCTACGAGCAGTACTTC.

The chain employs TRBV29-1 and TRBJ1-2; D call uncertain. The CDR3 consists of 12 residues. Trimming cost V 2 bases and J 7 bases, with 11 bases left between them. Germline V gene data show CDR1 as SQVTM and CDR2 as ANQGSEA. This CDR3 reads CSVEIGYAGYTF. CDR3 DNA sequence: TGCAGCGTTGAAATCGGGTATGCTGGCTACACCTTC. The full variable domain, in which reference TRBV29-1 and TRBJ1-2 provide the parts outside the CDR3, is SAVISQKPSRDICQRGTSLTIQCQVDSQVTMMFWYRQQPGQSLTLIATANQGSEATYESGFVIDKFPISRPNLTFSTLTVSNMSPEDSSIYLCSVEIGYAGYTFGSGTRLTVV.

This sequence joins TRBV7-8 and TRBJ1-2; D remains unclear. CDR3 length: 13 residues. Germline CDR1 reads SGHVS; CDR2 reads FQNEAQ. Trimming shortened V by 2 bases and J by 4 bases, and 8 bases separated the two germline ends. The CDR3 reads CASSLSRVYGYTF. The CDR3 DNA follows: TGTGCCAGCAGCTTATCGAGGGTCTATGGCTACACCTTC.

The V call is TRBV11-2, the J call TRBJ1-1, with D possibly being TRBD1 (6 bases). The CDR3 totals 16 residues. Deletions cut 2 bases from V and 1 base from J, with 14 bases between. Germline CDR1 is SGHAT and CDR2 is FQNNGV. Written as DNA, the CDR3 is TGTGCCAGCAGCTTATGGACCGGGACACCGAACACTGAAGCTTTCTTT. Residues: CASSLWTGTPNTEAFF. Full variable domain (missing parts from reference TRBV11-2 and TRBJ1-1): EAGVAQSPRYKIIEKRQSVAFWCNPISGHATLYWYQQILGQGPKLLIQFQNNGVVDDSQLPKDRFSAERLKGVDSTLKIQPAKLEDSAVYLCASSLWTGTPNTEAFFGQGTRLTVV.

The chain couples TRBV7-9 to TRBJ1-1; D possibly corresponds to TRBD1 (6 bases). This CDR3 comprises 14 residues. V was shortened by 8 bases and J by 4 bases, with 17 bases between the two germline ends. Germline CDR1 and CDR2: SEHNR and FQNEAQ (reference sequence). CDR3 sequence reads: CASDIGQWGTEAFF. The CDR3 nucleotides read TGTGCCAGCGACATTGGACAGTGGGGCACTGAAGCTTTCTTT. Complete variable domain (other parts from reference TRBV7-9 and TRBJ1-1): DTGVSQNPRHKITKRGQNVTFRCDPISEHNRLYWYRQTLGQGPEFLTYFQNEAQLEKSRLLSDRFSAERPKGSFSTLEIQRTEQGDSAMYLCASDIGQWGTEAFFGQGTRLTVV.

The count of this clone is one. The CDR3 reads CASSARTATEAFF. The DNA for the CDR3 is TGTGCCAGCAGCGCTAGGACTGCGACTGAAGCTTTCTTT. J is TRBJ1-1 and V is TRBV6-5; D is ambiguous. The germline V and J ends were trimmed by 6 bases and 5 bases, with 13 bases remaining between them. CDR1 and CDR2 from the germline V gene are MNHEY and SVGAGI. The CDR3 extends over 13 amino acids.

The chain is built from TRBV2 and TRBJ2-5; possible D gene TRBD1, 5 bases. The CDR3 spans 13 residues. V lost 4 bases and J 3 bases, leaving 9 bases between the germline ends. The germline V gene encodes CDR1 SNHLY and CDR2 FYNNEI. This CDR3 reads CASSGEGEETQYF. For the CDR3, the DNA is TGTGCCAGCAGTGGAGAAGGGGAAGAGACCCAGTACTTC.

This chain links TRBV3-1 (or the pseudogene TRBV3-2) with TRBJ1-6; possible D gene TRBD1, 5 bases. CDR3 length equals 17 residues. Germline loops: CDR1 LGHDT, CDR2 YNNKEL (reference sequence). The V end lost 1 base, the J end lost 9 bases, and 19 bases lay between the germline ends. In DNA, the CDR3 is TGTGCCAGCAGCCAAGGTACCCAGGGATATAACGGTTCACCCCTCCACTTT. It codes for CASSQGTQGYNGSPLHF.

The rearrangement joins TRBV18 to TRBJ2-2, with D perhaps matching TRBD2 (5 bases). Germline CDR1 and CDR2: KGHSH and LQKENI. Trimming took 4 bases from V and 5 from J, leaving 8 bases between them. CDR3 length: 13 residues. CDR3 nucleotide sequence: TGTGCCAGCTCACAGTCGGGGACCGGGGAGCTGTTTTTT. Its protein is CASSQSGTGELFF.

J is TRBJ2-5 and V is TRBV11-2, with 7 bases identical to TRBD2. From germline, CDR1 is SGHAT and CDR2 FQNNGV. The V and J ends lost 3 bases and 1 base, in that order; junction bases with no gene match: 2. The CDR3 covers 14 residues. The DNA of the CDR3 is TGTGCCAGCAGCTTCCGGACTAGCCAAGAGACCCAGTACTTC. Translation: CASSFRTSQETQYF. Together with reference TRBV11-2 and TRBJ2-5, the CDR3 gives the full variable domain: EAGVAQSPRYKIIEKRQSVAFWCNPISGHATLYWYQQILGQGPKLLIQFQNNGVVDDSQLPKDRFSAERLKGVDSTLKIQPAKLEDSAVYLCASSFRTSQETQYFGPGTRLLVL.

The chain uses TRBV3-1 (or the pseudogene TRBV3-2) and TRBJ1-2; unclear D gene. The germline V and J ends were trimmed by 1 base and 4 bases, with 4 bases remaining between them. The CDR3 contains 12 residues. Germline CDR1 reads LGHDT; CDR2 reads YNNKEL (reference sequence). The CDR3, as DNA: TGTGCCAGCAGCCAAGCGGGCTATGGCTACACCTTC. Its translation: CASSQAGYGYTF.

The CDR3: CASSFREPGITEAFF. The CDR3 nucleotides read TGTGCCAGCAGTTTCCGAGAGCCAGGGATAACTGAAGCTTTCTTT. The chain links TRBV27 to TRBJ1-1; D may be TRBD1 (5 bases). Germline-derived CDR1 and CDR2 are MNHEY and SMNVEV (reference sequence). Trimming removed 3 bases at V and 5 bases at J, with 16 bases between. The CDR3 loop spans 15 amino acids.

The chain links TRBV5-4 to TRBJ2-3; the match to TRBD1 covers 7 bases. Trimming cost V 2 bases and J 6 bases; bases outside gene matches: 6. The CDR3 extends over 14 amino acids. Per germline, CDR1 SGHNT and CDR2 YYREEE (reference sequence). The CDR3 DNA reads TGTGCCAGCAGCTTTCTGACAGGGTTGGATACGCAGTATTTT. As protein: CASSFLTGLDTQYF.

The rearrangement uses TRBV16 and TRBJ1-5; no reliable D call. V gave up 4 bases and J gave up 7 bases, with 11 bases separating them. Germline V gene data show CDR1 as KGHSY and CDR2 as FQNENV. The CDR3 runs 13 residues. DNA of the CDR3: TGTGCCAGCAGCCCCCCGGGGATGCAGCCCCAGCATTTT. Protein: CASSPPGMQPQHF.

The chain uses TRBV6-5 and TRBJ1-2; the D gene is possibly TRBD1 (5 bases). The germline V gene encodes CDR1 MNHEY and CDR2 SVGAGI. This CDR3 contains 13 residues. Trimming took off 8 bases at V and 6 bases at J, with 16 bases between the two ends. The DNA for the CDR3 is TGTGCCAGCTGGCGCACAGGAGTGGATGGCTACACCTTC. It encodes CASWRTGVDGYTF.

This clone was picked up a small number of times. The genes are TRBV7-2 and TRBJ1-5; D may be TRBD1 (6 bases). Per the germline V gene, CDR1 is SGHTA and CDR2 is FQGNSA. The germline V and J ends were trimmed by 5 bases and 7 bases, with 12 bases remaining between them. The CDR3 contains 13 residues. The CDR3 bases are TGTGCCAGCAGCCCAGGGGTAAGACAGCCCCAGCATTTT. Translating it yields CASSPGVRQPQHF.

The chain uses TRBV4-1 and TRBJ1-6; D is possibly TRBD1 (6 bases). V dropped 1 base and J dropped 3 bases, with 10 bases sitting between them. Germline CDR1 and CDR2: MGHRA and YSYEKL. The CDR3 runs to 16 residues. CDR3 nucleotides: TGCGCCAGCAGCCAAGGGGACAACCTCTATAATTCACCCCTCCACTTT. Amino acid sequence: CASSQGDNLYNSPLHF.

The genes are TRBV6-5 and TRBJ2-3, with D possibly being TRBD2 (7 bases). Germline V gene sequence: CDR1 MNHEY, CDR2 SVGAGI. The CDR3 has 12 residues. V was trimmed by 9 bases and J by 6 bases, leaving 13 bases between them. The CDR3 here is CASSRGADTQYF. The CDR3 coding sequence is TGTGCCAGTTCCCGGGGGGCGGATACGCAGTATTTT.

The V call is TRBV24-1, the J call TRBJ2-2; D gene unclear. The length of the CDR3 is 14 residues. The V gene lost 5 bases and the J gene lost 4 bases, with 10 bases spanning the gap. In germline, CDR1 is KGHDR, CDR2 SFDVKD. The DNA for the CDR3 is TGTGCCACCAGTGGCCAGGTTCCCACCGGGGAGCTGTTTTTT. Translating gives CATSGQVPTGELFF.

In this sample, this clone turned up a few times. The rearrangement links TRBV10-3 to TRBJ1-1; 7 nucleotides line up with TRBD1. CDR3 length: 13 residues. V was pared by 6 bases and J by 0 bases, with 1 base of the junction left unmatched. Germline V gene lookup returns CDR1 ENHRY and CDR2 SYGVKD. The CDR3 nucleotides read TGTGCCATCAGAGGGACAGTGAACACTGAAGCTTTCTTT. It codes for CAIRGTVNTEAFF.

The chain combines TRBV5-6 with TRBJ1-5; D is uncertain. V was cut by 0 bases and J by 3 bases, with 13 bases left in between. This CDR3 is built from 16 residues. CDR1 SGHDT and CDR2 YYEEEE come from the germline V gene. The CDR3 DNA follows: TGTGCCAGCAGCTTGGCCCTTCGGGGTTCCAATCAGCCCCAGCATTTT. This sequence encodes CASSLALRGSNQPQHF.

The rearrangement uses TRBV4-1 and TRBJ1-1; no firm D call. CDR1 is MGHRA, CDR2 YSYEKL, per germline. V was clipped by 3 bases and J by 3 bases, with 5 bases between them. The CDR3 sequence is 12 residues long. This CDR3 is CASSHDYTEAFF. The DNA of the CDR3 is TGCGCCAGCAGCCATGACTACACTGAAGCTTTCTTT.

In DNA form, the CDR3 reads TGCAGCGTGGAAACAGGTTATCCGTCTGGGGCCAACGTCCTGACTTTC. This sequence encodes CSVETGYPSGANVLTF. The chain uses TRBV29-1 and TRBJ2-6; D may be TRBD1 (5 bases). This CDR3 spans 16 amino acids. The germline gives CDR1 SQVTM, CDR2 ANQGSEA. Trimming pared 6 bases from V and 1 base from J, leaving 16 bases between.